This TCR beta chain is drawn from a study of T cell repertoires in cytomegalovirus infection. TCRdb reprocessed the reads with MiXCR, giving one entry per CDR3 protein. The table shows a few hundred thousand distinct CDR3 sequences, with roughly 34% occurring only once. V lost 3 bases to trimming and J lost 10 bases; unmatched junction nucleotides: 11. CDR1 SGHVS and CDR2 FQNEAQ come from the germline V gene. The CDR3 is made up of 15 amino acids. Notes on this clonotype: The antigen remains undetermined.

The sequence was collected from a human donor in good health (CMV status not recorded). Some clones in this sample may be carry-over from other donors' samples. This sample comprised cultured PBMCs, obtained from culture after CMV antigen stimulation. The chain carries TRBV7-8 and TRBJ2-2, with 7 bases matching TRBD1. The CDR3 reads CASSFRGTHLQELFF. CDR3 in DNA: TGTGCCAGCAGCTTCAGGGGGACCCATCTCCAGGAGCTGTTTTTT.